These T cell receptor beta chains were read from a single sample in a study of cytomegalovirus exposure and HLA in healthy donors. Sequenced by immunoSEQ multiplex PCR; TCRdb stores in-frame clones only, minus some. The table has roughly 170,000 clones, roughly 78% seen once; the top ten hold 13%. The sequencing sample was made of PBMCs. Source of these receptors: a woman in her forties or fifties in good health and CMV-seropositive. The CDR3 runs from the conserved cysteine through the conserved F or W. A D gene is named only where the DNA matches it firmly. Clone sizes are given selectively: once, few, many, or a class where the clone is expanded.

size	D	V	J	DNA	CDR3
NA	NA	TRBV19	TRBJ1-2	TGTGCCAGTAGTATAACCCCAGGCGACTATGGCTACACCTTC	CASSITPGDYGYTF
few	TRBD2	TRBV5-4	TRBJ2-1	TGTGCCAGCAGCCCGACTAGCGGGGGCCGTAGCTCCTACAATGAGCAGTTCTTC	CASSPTSGGRSSYNEQFF
few	TRBD2	TRBV2	TRBJ2-7	TGTGCCAGCAGTGGTAGGCTAGCGGGATACGAGCAGTACTTC	CASSGRLAGYEQYF
NA	TRBD2	TRBV6-5	TRBJ2-7	TGTGCCAGCAGTTCAGCGGGGGGTATTACCTACGAGCAGTACTTC	CASSSAGGITYEQYF
NA	NA	TRBV27	TRBJ2-1	TGTGCCAGCAGTCTACTCGGCACAGACGACAATGAGCAGTTCTTC	CASSLLGTDDNEQFF
NA	NA	TRBV6-5	TRBJ2-3	TGTGCCAGCAGCTCCCTCGTGAGCACAGATACGCAGTATTTT	CASSSLVSTDTQYF
NA	NA	TRBV6-1	TRBJ1-3	TGTGCCAGCAGTGAAGTTTCAGTCTCTGGAAACACCATATATTTT	CASSEVSVSGNTIYF
NA	NA	TRBV18	TRBJ1-3	TGTGCCAGCTCAGTCCAGACAGGCTCTGGAAACACCATATATTTT	CASSVQTGSGNTIYF
NA	NA	TRBV9	TRBJ1-3	TGTGCCAGCAGCTCGAGGAGAGACTCTGGAAACACCATATATTTT	CASSSRRDSGNTIYF
NA	NA	TRBV10-3	TRBJ2-2	TGTGCCATCAGTGAACGCCAGGGGATCTCCGGGGAGCTGTTTTTT	CAISERQGISGELFF
NA	TRBD1	TRBV27	TRBJ1-5	TGTGCCAGCAGTTTATTGGGACAGGGGAGCAATCAGCCCCAGCATTTT	CASSLLGQGSNQPQHF
NA	TRBD1	TRBV6-6	TRBJ2-7	TGTGCCAGCAGTTACACTAGGACAGGGAAGGGGTACGAGCAGTACTTC	CASSYTRTGKGYEQYF
NA	NA	TRBV5-1	TRBJ1-4	TGCGCCAGCAGCTTGAAGGGAGGGGAAAAACTGTTTTTT	CASSLKGGEKLFF
NA	TRBD1	TRBV6-6	TRBJ1-2	TGTGCCAGCAGTCTCAAGGGGGCGCGCCTCTATGGCTACACCTTC	CASSLKGARLYGYTF
NA	NA	TRBV2	TRBJ2-7	TGTGCCAGCAGTGGCTACTACGAGCAGTACTTC	CASSGYYEQYF
NA	NA	TRBV7-6	TRBJ2-1	TGTGCCAGCAGCGTAGGGGCGGGTTCTTTGGCCTACAATGAGCAGTTCTTC	CASSVGAGSLAYNEQFF
NA	NA	TRBV5-1	TRBJ2-7	TGCGCCAGCAGCTTGGGGGAGGGGGGTCTAGGGTACGAGCAGTACTTC	CASSLGEGGLGYEQYF
NA	TRBD1	TRBV5-8	TRBJ1-1	TGTGCCAGCAGCTTCGGCAGGGGGCTTTACGACACTGAAGCTTTCTTT	CASSFGRGLYDTEAFF
few	NA	TRBV18	TRBJ2-7	TGTGCCAGCTCACCAGAGGTCTACGAGCAGTACTTC	CASSPEVYEQYF
NA	TRBD1	TRBV18	TRBJ1-1	TGTGCCAGCTCATCGGACAGGGGAGAAGCTTTCTTT	CASSSDRGEAFF
NA	TRBD1	TRBV7-6	TRBJ1-2	TGTGCCAGCAGCTTAGGGACAGGGGATGGCTACACCTTC	CASSLGTGDGYTF
NA	NA	TRBV9	TRBJ1-1	TGTGCCAGCAGCTCAGCCGCGGGGGTGTACACTGAAGCTTTCTTT	CASSSAAGVYTEAFF
NA	TRBD2	TRBV29-1	TRBJ2-1	TGCAGCGTTCCGATTAGCGGGGGGATTAGCAATGAGCAGTTCTTC	CSVPISGGISNEQFF
NA	TRBD1	TRBV6-1	TRBJ2-7	TGTGCCAGCAGCTTCGTGGGACAGGGGGCCTACGGGCAGTACTTC	CASSFVGQGAYGQYF
NA	NA	TRBV15	TRBJ2-7	TGTGCCACCAGCAGAGATCGACAGGCTACCTACGAGCAGTACTTC	CATSRDRQATYEQYF
NA	NA	TRBV5-1	TRBJ2-1	TGCGCCAGCAGCTTGACAGCTACCACCTACAATGAGCAGTTCTTC	CASSLTATTYNEQFF
NA	TRBD1	TRBV6-1	TRBJ1-1	TGTGCCAGCAGGGGACAGGGGAGGACTGAAGCTTTCTTT	CASRGQGRTEAFF
NA	TRBD1	TRBV30	TRBJ1-6	TGTGCCTGGCGGGACAGAGCTAATTCACCCCTCCACTTT	CAWRDRANSPLHF
NA	TRBD2	TRBV4-2	TRBJ2-3	TGTGCCAGCAGCCAGGGACTAGCGGGGGCAAGAGATACGCAGTATTTT	CASSQGLAGARDTQYF
few	TRBD2	TRBV11-3	TRBJ2-1	TGTGCCAGCAGCTTAAACGGGGGGGACGATGAGCAGTTCTTC	CASSLNGGDDEQFF
NA	NA	TRBV5-6	TRBJ2-7	TGTGCCAGCAGCTTGGGACTAGTCCTTGACGAGCAGTACTTC	CASSLGLVLDEQYF
NA	NA	TRBV29-1	TRBJ2-5	TGCAGCGTTGAAAGGGGTCAGGAGACCCAGTACTTC	CSVERGQETQYF
few	NA	TRBV5-4	TRBJ1-1	TGTGCCAGCAGCGCAGGGACAATGAACACTGAAGCTTTCTTT	CASSAGTMNTEAFF
NA	NA	TRBV30	TRBJ2-1	TGTGCCTGGAGTGTAAAAGCCGAGCAGTTCTTC	CAWSVKAEQFF
NA	NA	TRBV6-6	TRBJ1-5	TGTGCCAGCAACAGGGATATGGTGGCCAATCAGCCCCAGCATTTT	CASNRDMVANQPQHF
NA	NA	TRBV19	TRBJ1-2	TGTGCCAGTAGTGCCATTGACAGGTACTATGGCTACACCTTC	CASSAIDRYYGYTF
NA	NA	TRBV2	TRBJ1-4	TGTGCCAGCAGACCCGGGACTTTAGGTGAAAAACTGTTTTTT	CASRPGTLGEKLFF
NA	NA	TRBV9	TRBJ2-3	TGTGCCAGCAGCGTAGCTGGGGCAGCAAGCACAGATACGCAGTATTTT	CASSVAGAASTDTQYF
NA	TRBD2	TRBV18	TRBJ2-7	TGTGCCAGCTCACCCCGGGGGGGTGCCTACGAGCAGTACTTC	CASSPRGGAYEQYF
NA	TRBD1	TRBV19	TRBJ1-4	TGTGCCAGTAGTATAGCCCTGACAGGGGATGAAAAACTGTTTTTT	CASSIALTGDEKLFF
NA	TRBD1	TRBV5-6	TRBJ1-1	TGTGCCAGCAGCTTCTTTTGGGACAGGGGGCGGGCCACTGAAGCTTTCTTT	CASSFFWDRGRATEAFF
NA	TRBD1	TRBV10-3	TRBJ1-6	TGTGCCATCTCCAGGGGGAAGTGGACACCCCTCCACTTT	CAISRGKWTPLHF
NA	TRBD2	TRBV9	TRBJ2-3	TGTGCCAGCAGCCTTGGCCCGGGGGGGAGCACAGATACGCAGTATTTT	CASSLGPGGSTDTQYF
once	TRBD1	TRBV5-6	TRBJ1-2	TGTGCCAGCAGTGTCCAGGGGGCGAACTATGGCTACACCTTC	CASSVQGANYGYTF
NA	TRBD1	TRBV9	TRBJ1-2	TGTGCCAGCAGCGTAGCTACAGGGGGTTTTGGCTACACCTTC	CASSVATGGFGYTF